Listed below are T cell receptor beta chains from one sample, sequenced in a study of response to subunit inactivated influenza vaccine. A single record per CDR3 protein comes from TCRdb applying MiXCR to the RT-PCR reads. The table includes approximately 520,000 distinct CDR3 sequences, 25% detected once. Sequenced material: CD4+ T cells sorted from PBMCs, taken 5 to 6 days after vaccination. These receptor sequences come from a man aged 50-60 years who received an inactivated influenza vaccine. Both conserved end residues are part of each CDR3. The D gene is left open where the match is weak. Not all rows give a size; the values are once, few, many and, for expanded clones, a class.

cdr3_length clone_size d_call j_call v_call cdr3_aa cdr3_nt
15 NA NA TRBJ2-7 TRBV6-2/TRBV6-3 CASRDPRPAGNEQYF TGTGCCAGCAGGGATCCACGGCCTGCCGGGAACGAGCAGTACTTC
15 few TRBD2 TRBJ2-5 TRBV6-1 CASSKAGARQETQYF TGTGCCAGCAGTAAAGCGGGGGCAAGGCAAGAGACCCAGTACTTC
15 NA NA TRBJ2-3 TRBV10-3 CAISERASSTDTQYF TGTGCCATCAGTGAAAGGGCATCTAGCACAGATACGCAGTATTTT
15 few NA TRBJ2-1 TRBV20-1 CSASSSALSYNEQFF TGCAGTGCTAGTAGTAGCGCCCTCTCCTACAATGAGCAGTTCTTC
14 few NA TRBJ2-1 TRBV11-2 CASSLVYRGGEQFF TGTGCCAGCAGCTTAGTTTATCGTGGGGGTGAGCAGTTCTTC
15 NA NA TRBJ2-1 TRBV7-3 CASSLGAVIGNEQFF TGTGCCAGCAGCTTGGGGGCGGTCATCGGCAATGAGCAGTTCTTC
14 NA NA TRBJ2-1 TRBV5-1 CASSLGPTYNEQFF TGCGCCAGCAGCTTGGGCCCAACCTACAATGAGCAGTTCTTC
14 few NA TRBJ1-6 TRBV12-3/TRBV12-4 CASSLADQNSPLHF TGTGCCAGCAGTTTAGCAGACCAGAATTCACCCCTCCACTTT
14 few NA TRBJ2-1 TRBV28 CASRAQGSLHEQFF TGTGCCAGCAGGGCACAGGGTTCATTACATGAGCAGTTCTTC
15 few NA TRBJ1-5 TRBV6-2/TRBV6-3 CASKAGVIRNQPQHF TGTGCCAGCAAGGCCGGGGTCATCCGCAATCAGCCCCAGCATTTT
14 few TRBD1 TRBJ2-5 TRBV4-1 CASSDRGLQETQYF TGCGCCAGCAGCGACAGGGGCCTCCAAGAGACCCAGTACTTC
15 NA NA TRBJ1-5 TRBV20-1 CSASRDTYSNQPQHF TGCAGTGCTAGTAGGGACACTTATAGCAATCAGCCCCAGCATTTT
15 few TRBD1 TRBJ1-4 TRBV11-2 CASSPRTGSASKLFF TGTGCCAGCAGCCCGAGGACAGGGTCAGCTTCAAAACTGTTTTTT
12 NA NA TRBJ2-1 TRBV12-3/TRBV12-4 CASSLTSSGQFF TGTGCCAGCAGCTTGACTAGTTCCGGGCAGTTCTTC
15 many NA TRBJ1-5 TRBV12-3/TRBV12-4 CASSFGLMNGQPQHF TGTGCCAGCAGTTTTGGTTTGATGAATGGTCAGCCCCAGCATTTT
15 few NA TRBJ2-2 TRBV4-1 CASKQGGARNGELFF TGCGCCAGCAAACAGGGGGGGGCGCGGAACGGGGAGCTGTTTTTT
14 NA TRBD1 TRBJ1-3 TRBV12-3/TRBV12-4 CASRLGTVGNTIYF TGTGCCAGCAGACTCGGGACAGTCGGAAACACCATATATTTT
13 few TRBD2 TRBJ2-1 TRBV28 CASILAGDNEQFF TGTGCCAGCATTTTAGCGGGAGACAATGAGCAGTTCTTC
15 NA NA TRBJ2-2 TRBV7-2 CASSFSSTNTGELFF TGTGCCAGCAGCTTTTCTAGCACGAACACCGGGGAGCTGTTTTTT
13 NA TRBD1 TRBJ2-3 TRBV29-1 CSTRDSNTDTQYF TGCAGCACCCGGGACAGCAACACAGATACGCAGTATTTT
13 many TRBD2 TRBJ2-7 TRBV6-1 CASRTSGSYEQYF TGTGCCAGCAGGACTAGCGGGAGTTACGAGCAGTACTTC
13 few NA TRBJ1-6 TRBV27 CASSLGLRSPLHF TGTGCCAGCAGTTTAGGTCTGCGATCACCCCTCCACTTT
14 few NA TRBJ2-2 TRBV20-1 CSARDAGLSGELFF TGCAGTGCTAGAGATGCGGGGCTCTCCGGGGAGCTGTTTTTT
14 few NA TRBJ1-4 TRBV12-3/TRBV12-4 CASSPGLVGEKLFF TGTGCCAGCAGCCCCGGCCTAGTTGGGGAAAAACTGTTTTTT
14 NA NA TRBJ2-7 TRBV18 CASSPSGVPYEQYF TGTGCCAGCTCACCATCCGGGGTTCCCTACGAGCAGTACTTC
14 NA TRBD2 TRBJ2-5 TRBV20-1 CSARNLRGGETQYF TGCAGTGCTAGAAATCTCCGGGGGGGAGAGACCCAGTACTTC
14 NA TRBD1 TRBJ2-7 TRBV5-1 CASSVDREVYEQYF TGCGCCAGCAGCGTGGACAGGGAGGTCTACGAGCAGTACTTC
15 many TRBD2 TRBJ2-3 TRBV5-1 CASSTLAGGTDTQYF TGCGCCAGCAGCACCCTAGCGGGCGGCACAGATACGCAGTATTTT
14 many TRBD2 TRBJ2-5 TRBV20-1 CSASLAGGPETQYF TGCAGTGCCTCTCTAGCGGGAGGGCCAGAGACCCAGTACTTC
13 few NA TRBJ2-5 TRBV27 CASSPSRQETQYF TGTGCCAGCAGTCCCTCACGCCAAGAGACCCAGTACTTC
15 few NA TRBJ1-5 TRBV20-1 CSARDVGQNHQPQHF TGCAGTGCTAGAGATGTGGGGCAGAACCATCAGCCCCAGCATTTT